These 27 T cell receptor beta chains came from one sample sequenced in a study of blood T cells in healthy people across ages. A J-beta primer mix and a sample-barcoded 5' primer were used in a second PCR of about 7 to 12 cycles. One entry per CDR3 protein, called by TCRdb with MiXCR from the 5' RACE reads. Of 1.5 million or so distinct CDR3 sequences listed, around two fifths were seen once; the top ten hold 7% to 9.5%. Sequencing used blood. The origin of the receptors is a woman aged 18-29 years in good health.

This clonotype was seen more than once but under ten times. V gene TRBV29-1 combines with J gene TRBJ2-1; the match to TRBD2 covers 8 bases. Looked up from germline, CDR1 is SQVTM and CDR2 is ANQGSEA. J was trimmed by 12 bases and V by 0 bases; bases with no gene match: 4. The CDR3 consists of 12 residues. CDR3 sequence: CSVEDSGTGQFF. Here the CDR3 DNA reads TGCAGCGTTGAAGATAGCGGGACTGGGCAGTTCTTC.

The chain employs TRBV28 and TRBJ2-3; D possibly matches TRBD1 or TRBD2 (7 bases each). Germline CDR1 reads MDHEN; CDR2 reads SYDVKM. V was shortened by 3 bases and J by 2 bases, with 12 bases between the two germline ends. This CDR3 has 15 residues. For the CDR3, the DNA is TGTGCCAGCAGTTTGCAGGGGGGGAACACAGATACGCAGTATTTT. Its protein is CASSLQGGNTDTQYF.

This clonotype was counted only a few times. The V and J genes are TRBV10-3 and TRBJ2-7; TRBD1 matches 8 bases. The germline V gene encodes CDR1 ENHRY and CDR2 SYGVKD. V trimming: 3 bases; J trimming: 6 bases; junction bases outside the gene matches: 7. This CDR3 comprises 14 residues. The CDR3 region is CAISEGTGILEQYF. The CDR3 DNA is TGTGCCATCAGTGAAGGGACAGGTATCCTCGAGCAGTACTTC.

This clonotype was counted between two and nine times. This chain joins TRBV5-1 and TRBJ2-7; TRBD2 agrees at 12 bases. The CDR3 contains 15 residues. Germline loops: CDR1 SGHRS, CDR2 YFSETQ. The ends lost 2 bases at V and 5 bases at J; junction bases unmatched: 5. The CDR3 protein is CASSFRLAGVHEQYF. The CDR3 DNA follows: TGCGCCAGCAGCTTTAGACTAGCGGGAGTGCACGAGCAGTACTTC.

This clonotype showed up just once. The chain couples TRBV20-1 to TRBJ2-5; 8 bases map to TRBD2. Looked up from germline, CDR1 is DFQATT and CDR2 is SNEGSKA (reference sequence). V shed 3 bases, J shed 5 bases, and the junction held 20 bases outside the gene matches. There are 18 residues in the CDR3. In DNA, the CDR3 is TGCAGTGCTAGCGGCTCAAAGGCTAGCGGGCAGGCACAGGAGACCCAGTACTTC. This translates into CSASGSKASGQAQETQYF.

Notes on this clonotype: A much larger clone differs by one base, so this may be a read error. This rearrangement joins TRBV4-1 to TRBJ2-5; 7 nucleotides line up with TRBD2. The J call may be incorrect, as the DNA end agrees better with TRBJ2-7. This CDR3 contains 14 residues. Germline CDR1 reads MGHRA; CDR2 reads YSYEKL. The CDR3 spells CASSQDSGGYEQYF. As DNA, the CDR3 is TGCGCCAGCAGCCAAGATTCGGGGGGATACGAGCAGTACTTC.

The chain uses TRBV5-5 and TRBJ1-5; perhaps TRBD1 as D (5 bases). The ends were cut back, 0 bases at V and 5 bases at J, with 9 bases in the middle. There are 14 residues in the CDR3. CDR1 is SGHKS, CDR2 YYEKEE, per germline (reference sequence). CDR3 nucleotides: TGTGCCAGCAGCTTGGAGCAGGGATATCAGCCCCAGCATTTT. Its translation is CASSLEQGYQPQHF.

V usage is TRBV6-6 and J usage is TRBJ2-1; TRBD2 might be the D (6 bases). V lost 5 bases and J lost 7, with 21 bases in between. The CDR3 has 16 residues. CDR1 and CDR2 (germline): MNHNY, SVGAGI (reference sequence). CDR3 coding DNA: TGTGCCAGCAGTAGCCGGACTACTTCTGTTCTGAATGAGCAGTTCTTC. Protein product: CASSSRTTSVLNEQFF.

The genes are TRBV4-2 and TRBJ2-1; tentatively, D is TRBD1 or TRBD2 (5 bases each). Germline CDR1 is LGHNA and CDR2 is YNFKEQ. This CDR3 comprises 15 residues. Trimming cost V 7 bases and J 3 bases, with 16 bases left between them. The CDR3 DNA reads as TGTGCCAGCAAGTCGGGGACCCTTGACTACAATGAGCAGTTCTTC. Amino acid sequence: CASKSGTLDYNEQFF.

The V and J genes are TRBV6-1 and TRBJ2-1; D unclear. V was pared by 7 bases and J by 9 bases, with 19 bases between. From germline, CDR1 is MNHNS and CDR2 SASEGT. The CDR3 has 14 amino acids. The CDR3 is CASTIGPVEREQFF. In DNA, the CDR3 is TGTGCCAGCACGATAGGCCCGGTTGAACGTGAGCAGTTCTTC.

The rearrangement uses TRBV27 and TRBJ1-2; D remains unclear. The CDR3 sequence is 15 residues long. Trimming removed 4 bases from V and 7 bases from J, with 19 bases in between. Germline CDR1 and CDR2: MNHEY and SMNVEV (reference sequence). The CDR3 nucleotides are TGTGCCAGCAGTTCAGTCGGCAGCGTCCAGGTTGGCTACACCTTC. It codes for CASSSVGSVQVGYTF.

J is TRBJ2-7 and V is TRBV7-8; TRBD2 matches at 7 bases. Trimming cost V 4 bases and J 3 bases; bases outside gene matches: 6. There are 14 residues in the CDR3. CDR1 is SGHVS, CDR2 FQNEAQ, per germline. Here the CDR3 DNA reads TGTGCCAGCAGCTCCACTAGCGCCAACTACGAGCAGTACTTC. As protein: CASSSTSANYEQYF.

V usage is TRBV4-3 and J usage is TRBJ1-3; D gene ambiguous. Germline CDR1 and CDR2: LGHNA and YSLEER. V gave up 1 base and J gave up 0 bases, with 19 bases separating them. The CDR3 sequence is 19 residues long. The CDR3 spells CASSQVRVAVGHSGNTIYF. The CDR3 nucleotides are TGCGCCAGCAGCCAAGTTCGGGTAGCAGTTGGCCACTCTGGAAACACCATATATTTT.

This clonotype was counted only a few times. This chain uses TRBV20-1 with TRBJ2-1; 11 nucleotides align to TRBD2. The J segment lost 5 bases and the V segment lost 5 bases, leaving 8 bases of the junction unmatched. CDR1 DFQATT and CDR2 SNEGSKA come from the germline V gene (reference sequence). This CDR3 comprises 15 residues. CDR3 nucleotides: TGCAGTGCTCCTAGGACTAGCGGGTGGAACAATGAGCAGTTCTTC. As protein: CSAPRTSGWNNEQFF.

The chain recombines TRBV19 with TRBJ2-7; 9 nucleotides agree with TRBD1. The germline V gene encodes CDR1 LNHDA and CDR2 SQIVND (reference sequence). The junction had 6 bases not matched to a gene; V was cut back by 4 bases and J by 5 bases. The CDR3 runs 14 residues. The CDR3 here is CASSTTGGLNEQYF. DNA for the CDR3: TGTGCCAGTAGTACTACAGGGGGCTTAAACGAGCAGTACTTC.

The chain joins TRBV6-5 to TRBJ1-1; unclear D gene. The germline CDR1 and CDR2 sequences are MNHEY and SVGAGI. Trimming removed 2 bases at V and 1 base at J, with 5 bases between. The length of the CDR3 is 13 residues. The CDR3 coding sequence is TGTGCCAGCAGTTACCTGGAGAACACTGAAGCTTTCTTT. Translation gives CASSYLENTEAFF.

This clonotype has more than one count but fewer than ten. This rearrangement joins TRBV7-2 to TRBJ1-2; D possibly corresponds to TRBD1 (5 bases). The CDR3 loop spans 14 amino acids. The V end was cut by 5 bases, the J end by 8 bases, with 18 bases between. Germline V gene sequence: CDR1 SGHTA, CDR2 FQGNSA. CDR3 in amino acids: CASSVSGTLGGYTF. Written as DNA, the CDR3 is TGTGCCAGCAGCGTATCCGGGACTTTGGGCGGCTACACCTTC. Using reference TRBV7-2 and TRBJ1-2 for the parts outside the CDR3, the full variable domain is GAGVSQSPSNKVTEKGKDVELRCDPISGHTALYWYRQSLGQGLEFLIYFQGNSAPDKSGLPSDRFSAERTGGSVSTLTIQRTQQEDSAVYLCASSVSGTLGGYTFGSGTRLTVV.

The gene calls are TRBV4-1 and TRBJ2-7, with D possibly matching TRBD2 (6 bases). The CDR3 is 15 amino acids. Trimming pared 0 bases from V and 5 bases from J, leaving 14 bases between. CDR1 and CDR2 (germline): MGHRA, YSYEKL. The DNA of the CDR3 is TGCGCCAGCAGCCAAGACGGGGTTGGAGGGAACGAGCAGTACTTC. Translating it yields CASSQDGVGGNEQYF.

The chain carries TRBV15 and TRBJ2-3; D unclear. V lost 4 bases, J lost 1 base, and 9 bases lay in between. The CDR3 runs 14 residues. Germline CDR1 is LNHNV and CDR2 is YYDKDF (reference sequence). The CDR3 reads CATSKGVGTDTQYF. The CDR3 DNA sequence: TGTGCCACCAGCAAGGGTGTCGGCACAGATACGCAGTATTTT.

This clonotype was detected a few times. The chain has TRBV6-2 or TRBV6-3 and TRBJ2-6; D might be TRBD1 (5 bases). The CDR3 sequence is 15 residues long. Germline assignment: CDR1 MNHEY and CDR2 SVGEGT. Trimming shortened V by 5 bases and J by 0 bases, and 8 bases separated the two germline ends. The CDR3 sequence is CASSLTASGANVLTF. Written as DNA, the CDR3 is TGTGCCAGCAGTCTGACAGCCTCTGGGGCCAACGTCCTGACTTTC.

This clonotype came up a few times. J is TRBJ1-5 and V is TRBV6-5; tentatively, D is TRBD1 (5 bases). V lost 4 bases, J lost 8 bases, and 12 bases lay in between. The length of the CDR3 is 13 residues. Germline-derived CDR1 and CDR2 are MNHEY and SVGAGI. In nucleotides, the CDR3 is TGTGCCAGCAGTTTGCGGGGCCACGAGCCCCAGCATTTT. This gives the protein CASSLRGHEPQHF.

This clonotype was recorded a few times. The genes are TRBV6-1 and TRBJ2-1; D is perhaps TRBD2 (6 bases). Trimming removed 5 bases from V and 2 bases from J, with 13 bases in between. The V gene's germline CDR1 is MNHNS and CDR2 SASEGT. The CDR3 runs 15 residues. In DNA, the CDR3 is TGTGCCAGCAGTACCGGGACTGTAACCTACAATGAGCAGTTCTTC. This codes for CASSTGTVTYNEQFF.

The V gene is TRBV20-1, the J gene TRBJ1-6; TRBD1 is a possible D gene (5 bases). V was pared by 1 base and J by 6 bases, with 7 bases between. The CDR3 is 13 residues long. The V gene's germline CDR1 is DFQATT and CDR2 SNEGSKA (reference sequence). The CDR3 nucleotides are TGCAGTGCTAGAGGACAGATTAATTCACCCCTCCACTTT. Its translation: CSARGQINSPLHF.

This CDR3 is CSAKRVAGNNEQFF. CDR3 DNA: TGCAGTGCCAAAAGGGTAGCGGGAAACAATGAGCAGTTCTTC. The genes are TRBV20-1 and TRBJ2-1; TRBD2 agrees at 8 bases. Germline trimming cut 6 bases from V and 5 bases from J; bases unmatched to any gene: 9. The germline V gene has CDR1 DFQATT and CDR2 SNEGSKA (reference sequence). This CDR3 region has 14 residues.

This clonotype was found a few times. The J gene is TRBJ2-1, the V gene TRBV14; 12 bases are a match to TRBD1. Germline values: CDR1 SGHDN, CDR2 FVKESK. Losses at the gene ends were 7 bases for V and 5 bases for J; bases not matched to a gene: 12. CDR3 size: 17 residues. CDR3 bases: TGTGCCAGCACCTTATTATCCCGGGACAGGGGGCACAATGAGCAGTTCTTC. This gives the protein CASTLLSRDRGHNEQFF.

A remark on this clonotype: A much larger clone differs by one base, so this may be a read error. V gene TRBV29-1 combines with J gene TRBJ2-7; D could derive from TRBD1 or TRBD2 (5 bases each). Germline lookup yields CDR1 SQVTM and CDR2 ANQGSEA. The V and J ends lost 7 bases and 6 bases respectively, with 13 bases between them. CDR3 length: 11 amino acids. CDR3 amino acids: CSAVSRGEQYF. CDR3 sequence (DNA): TGCAGCGCTGTATCGAGGGGCGAGCAGTACTTC.

This clonotype was found a few times. V gene TRBV12-3 or TRBV12-4 combines with J gene TRBJ2-7; TRBD1 might be the D (7 bases). Deletions cut 2 bases from V and 2 bases from J, with 10 bases between. The CDR3 has 14 residues. CDR3 bases: TGTGCCAGCAGTTTACAGGGGGGAACCTACGAGCAGTACTTC. This encodes CASSLQGGTYEQYF.